Sequencing of this T cell receptor beta chain was carried out in a study of blood T cell repertoires in COVID-19. Study information: Collection of acute and convalescent COVID-19 samples took place in the United States, Italy and Spain.

In the original workflow: Quantification of nucleated cells was approximated via reference gene primer amplification. Assay used: immunoSEQ multiplex PCR; TCRdb lists only in-frame clones, some missing. That table gives V, J and clone size, and the DNA gave D and trimming. The data show roughly 320,000 clones, 90% seen once. There are a few counts of this clone. Participants' own reports of clinical history determined their cohort assignment. No more than 2 weeks before study entry, exposed participants had met a case of COVID-19. The CDR3 totals 17 residues. With 4 bases removed from V and 0 bases from J, the gap between germline ends came to 18 bases. Germline V lookup: CDR1 LGHDT, CDR2 YNNKEL (reference sequence).

What was sequenced was PBMCs or T cells enriched from blood (not recorded which). This chain connects TRBV3-1 (or the pseudogene TRBV3-2) to TRBJ1-2, with D maybe TRBD1 (6 bases). This clonotype was sampled from a woman aged 25 to 45 who had been exposed to COVID-19. For the CDR3, the DNA is TGTGCCAGCAGCCTACTCCGAGGGGACACGACTAACTATGGCTACACCTTC. Translating it yields CASSLLRGDTTNYGYTF.